This is a list of T cell receptor beta chains from one sample in a study of T cell responses to AZD1222 COVID-19 vaccine. TCRdb's table, derived via immunoSEQ multiplex PCR, lists solely in-frame clones and lacks some. This table has about 70,000 clones, 85% appearing once. The specimen comprised peripheral blood, sampled on day 0 of AZD1222 vaccination. The source is an adult in good health. Each CDR3 is given with its conserved first and last residue. Each record gives: D gene, clone size, V gene, J gene, CDR3 protein, CDR3 DNA. A D gene is named only where the DNA matches it firmly. Size is stated for part of the rows, as once, few or many counts, or as a class when the clone is expanded.

D: TRBD2
size: .
V: TRBV3-1/TRBV3-2
J: TRBJ2-1
CDR3: CASSPIRTSEQFF
DNA: TGTGCCAGCAGCCCAATCCGGACTAGCGAGCAGTTCTTC

D: .
size: once
V: TRBV10-2
J: TRBJ1-2
CDR3: CASSESGGLLYGYTF
DNA: TGCGCCAGCAGTGAGTCGGGGGGGCTCCTCTATGGCTACACCTTC

D: TRBD2
size: .
V: TRBV19
J: TRBJ2-2
CDR3: CASSIRLADTGELFF
DNA: TGTGCCAGTAGTATACGACTAGCGGACACCGGGGAGCTGTTTTTT

D: .
size: .
V: TRBV15
J: TRBJ1-1
CDR3: CATSNAGSWTEAFF
DNA: TGTGCCACCAGCAATGCAGGGTCTTGGACTGAAGCTTTCTTT

D: .
size: .
V: TRBV5-8
J: TRBJ2-6
CDR3: CASSLGAGANVLTF
DNA: TGTGCCAGCAGCTTGGGGGCTGGGGCCAACGTCCTGACTTTC

D: TRBD2
size: .
V: TRBV7-9
J: TRBJ2-3
CDR3: CASSTENTRAGVGDTQYF
DNA: TGTGCCAGCAGCACCGAAAACACGAGAGCGGGGGTGGGAGATACGCAGTATTTT

D: .
size: .
V: TRBV9
J: TRBJ2-1
CDR3: CASSVAGWGNEQFF
DNA: TGTGCCAGCAGCGTAGCAGGGTGGGGAAATGAGCAGTTCTTC

D: .
size: .
V: TRBV5-5
J: TRBJ1-1
CDR3: CASSLGTPRVQAFF
DNA: TGTGCCAGCAGCTTGGGGACCCCAAGGGTACAAGCTTTCTTT

D: .
size: .
V: TRBV7-3
J: TRBJ2-1
CDR3: CASSPGTSEQFF
DNA: TGTGCCAGCAGCCCTGGGACGAGCGAGCAGTTCTTC

D: TRBD2
size: .
V: TRBV5-1
J: TRBJ2-2
CDR3: CASSFLAGGAAGELFF
DNA: TGCGCCAGCAGCTTCTTAGCGGGAGGGGCGGCCGGGGAGCTGTTTTTT

D: .
size: .
V: TRBV27
J: TRBJ1-1
CDR3: CASSSPGRVTEAFF
DNA: TGTGCCAGCAGTTCCCCAGGGAGAGTGACTGAAGCTTTCTTT

D: .
size: .
V: TRBV12-3/TRBV12-4
J: TRBJ2-7
CDR3: CASFSTGTGEQYF
DNA: TGTGCCAGCTTCTCCACGGGGACGGGGGAGCAGTACTTC

D: TRBD1
size: .
V: TRBV5-1
J: TRBJ1-2
CDR3: CASSLALDRVYGYTF
DNA: TGCGCCAGCAGCTTGGCCTTGGACAGGGTTTATGGCTACACCTTC

D: TRBD2
size: .
V: TRBV3-1/TRBV3-2
J: TRBJ2-2
CDR3: CASSPPGLAGTGELFF
DNA: TGTGCCAGCAGCCCGCCGGGACTAGCGGGAACCGGGGAGCTGTTTTTT

D: .
size: .
V: TRBV10-2
J: TRBJ1-5
CDR3: CATQGVDSNQPQHF
DNA: TGCGCCACTCAGGGAGTTGACTCCAATCAGCCCCAGCATTTT

D: .
size: .
V: TRBV2
J: TRBJ1-2
CDR3: CAKSKDINYGYTF
DNA: TGTGCCAAGTCTAAGGACATTAACTATGGCTACACCTTC

D: .
size: .
V: TRBV24-1
J: TRBJ2-3
CDR3: CATSDRSTDTQYF
DNA: TGTGCCACCAGTGATAGGAGCACAGATACGCAGTATTTT

D: .
size: .
V: TRBV27
J: TRBJ1-1
CDR3: CASKVTGLTEAFF
DNA: TGTGCCAGCAAGGTTACGGGATTGACTGAAGCTTTCTTT

D: TRBD1
size: .
V: TRBV5-1
J: TRBJ2-7
CDR3: CASSLASDRGREQYF
DNA: TGCGCCAGCAGCTTGGCGAGTGACAGGGGGCGCGAGCAGTACTTC

D: .
size: .
V: TRBV19
J: TRBJ1-4
CDR3: CASRSGGATNEKLFF
DNA: TGTGCCAGTAGATCCGGGGGAGCAACTAATGAAAAACTGTTTTTT

D: .
size: few
V: TRBV16
J: TRBJ1-3
CDR3: CASSQYPARDGNTIYF
DNA: TGTGCCAGCAGCCAATACCCTGCCAGGGATGGAAACACCATATATTTT

D: .
size: .
V: TRBV7-9
J: TRBJ2-1
CDR3: CASSARPSVGGWSYNEQFF
DNA: TGTGCCAGCAGCGCTAGACCCTCTGTTGGGGGCTGGTCCTACAATGAGCAGTTCTTC

D: TRBD1
size: .
V: TRBV19
J: TRBJ2-2
CDR3: CASTGQAGELFF
DNA: TGTGCCAGTACTGGACAGGCCGGGGAGCTGTTTTTT

D: TRBD2
size: .
V: TRBV27
J: TRBJ2-2
CDR3: CASSPQGGGARANTGELFF
DNA: TGTGCCAGCAGTCCCCAGGGCGGGGGGGCAAGAGCGAACACCGGGGAGCTGTTTTTT

D: .
size: .
V: TRBV11-3
J: TRBJ1-2
CDR3: CASSSFGQANYGYTF
DNA: TGTGCCAGCAGCTCATTCGGGCAAGCTAACTATGGCTACACCTTC

D: .
size: .
V: TRBV5-8
J: TRBJ1-2
CDR3: CASSPLGRYGYTF
DNA: TGTGCCAGCAGTCCGTTAGGGCGCTATGGCTACACCTTC

D: TRBD1
size: .
V: TRBV7-2
J: TRBJ2-6
CDR3: CASSLGWTGRSGANVLTF
DNA: TGTGCCAGCAGCTTGGGGTGGACAGGCCGCTCTGGGGCCAACGTCCTGACTTTC

D: TRBD1
size: .
V: TRBV27
J: TRBJ2-7
CDR3: CASSNTRGPYEQYF
DNA: TGTGCCAGCAGTAATACCAGGGGGCCCTACGAGCAGTACTTC

D: .
size: .
V: TRBV5-6
J: TRBJ1-2
CDR3: CASSWGLNQGYTF
DNA: TGTGCCAGCAGCTGGGGTCTGAATCAGGGCTACACCTTC

D: .
size: .
V: TRBV11-1
J: TRBJ2-7
CDR3: CASSLAGGAGPYYEQYF
DNA: TGTGCCAGCAGCTTAGCGGGGGGCGCGGGGCCGTACTACGAGCAGTACTTC

D: .
size: .
V: TRBV29-1
J: TRBJ1-1
CDR3: CSVSQGENTEAFF
DNA: TGCAGCGTTTCCCAGGGAGAGAACACTGAAGCTTTCTTT

D: .
size: .
V: TRBV12-5
J: TRBJ1-4
CDR3: CASGGTSTNEKLFF
DNA: TGTGCTAGTGGTGGCACATCAACTAATGAAAAACTGTTTTTT

D: .
size: .
V: TRBV19
J: TRBJ2-2
CDR3: CASRQEGQGTGELFF
DNA: TGTGCCAGTAGGCAGGAGGGGCAGGGCACCGGGGAGCTGTTTTTT

D: .
size: .
V: TRBV7-8
J: TRBJ1-1
CDR3: CASSPQGSEAFF
DNA: TGTGCCAGCAGCCCACAGGGTTCAGAAGCTTTCTTT

D: TRBD1
size: .
V: TRBV18
J: TRBJ1-2
CDR3: CASSVGQTSSGGYTF
DNA: TGTGCCAGCTCGGTGGGACAGACCTCTTCGGGGGGCTACACCTTC

D: .
size: .
V: TRBV12-2
J: TRBJ2-2
CDR3: CASRLVGTGKRTGELFF
DNA: TGTGCAAGTCGCTTAGTTGGGACAGGGAAGAGAACCGGGGAGCTGTTTTTT

D: .
size: .
V: TRBV4-2
J: TRBJ1-6
CDR3: CASSQQGQVNSPLHF
DNA: TGTGCCAGCAGCCAACAGGGGCAAGTTAATTCACCCCTCCACTTT

D: .
size: .
V: TRBV11-2
J: TRBJ1-2
CDR3: CASTQSTAAIDYGYTF
DNA: TGTGCCAGCACCCAAAGTACGGCGGCAATCGACTATGGCTACACCTTC

D: .
size: few
V: TRBV27
J: TRBJ1-1
CDR3: CASSGGRMNTEAFF
DNA: TGTGCCAGCAGTGGTGGGCGGATGAACACTGAAGCTTTCTTT

D: TRBD2
size: .
V: TRBV18
J: TRBJ2-6
CDR3: CASSPLRLAELTGANVLTF
DNA: TGTGCCAGCTCACCACTCAGACTAGCGGAACTGACTGGGGCCAACGTCCTGACTTTC

D: .
size: .
V: TRBV6-5
J: TRBJ1-5
CDR3: CASSYTTGSDQPQHF
DNA: TGTGCCAGCAGTTACACTACAGGGAGTGATCAGCCCCAGCATTTT

D: TRBD1
size: .
V: TRBV6-5
J: TRBJ1-2
CDR3: CASKPGQGYGYTF
DNA: TGTGCCAGCAAACCGGGACAGGGGTATGGCTACACCTTC

D: .
size: .
V: TRBV6-5
J: TRBJ1-2
CDR3: CASTTWGAGGYTF
DNA: TGTGCCAGCACCACGTGGGGGGCCGGGGGCTACACCTTC

D: TRBD2
size: .
V: TRBV14
J: TRBJ2-4
CDR3: CASSQASGRVKNIQYF
DNA: TGTGCCAGCAGCCAAGCAAGCGGGAGGGTCAAAAACATTCAGTACTTC

D: TRBD2
size: .
V: TRBV7-9
J: TRBJ2-7
CDR3: CASRHISGGKAYEQYF
DNA: TGTGCCAGCAGACACATTAGCGGGGGAAAAGCCTACGAGCAGTACTTC

D: .
size: .
V: TRBV5-4
J: TRBJ1-2
CDR3: CASSFGLPQGSDYGYTF
DNA: TGTGCCAGCAGTTTTGGACTCCCACAGGGCTCGGACTATGGCTACACCTTC

D: .
size: .
V: TRBV5-6
J: TRBJ1-2
CDR3: CASSLAAGADYGYTF
DNA: TGTGCCAGCAGCTTGGCTGCGGGGGCGGACTATGGCTACACCTTC

D: .
size: .
V: TRBV6-1
J: TRBJ1-1
CDR3: CASSEEGLNTEAFF
DNA: TGTGCCAGCAGTGAAGAGGGGCTGAACACTGAAGCTTTCTTT

D: .
size: .
V: TRBV28
J: TRBJ1-5
CDR3: CASKRRDQPQHF
DNA: TGTGCCAGCAAAAGGCGGGATCAGCCCCAGCATTTT

D: TRBD1
size: .
V: TRBV12-5
J: TRBJ2-2
CDR3: CASGRQGVGELFF
DNA: TGTGCTAGTGGTCGTCAGGGGGTCGGGGAGCTGTTTTTT

D: .
size: few
V: TRBV9
J: TRBJ2-1
CDR3: CASSVAPDSMTYNEQFF
DNA: TGTGCCAGCAGCGTAGCCCCAGACAGCATGACCTACAATGAGCAGTTCTTC

D: .
size: .
V: TRBV30
J: TRBJ1-1
CDR3: CAWSGWLNTEAFF
DNA: TGTGCCTGGAGTGGCTGGTTGAACACTGAAGCTTTCTTT

D: .
size: .
V: TRBV6-5
J: TRBJ1-5
CDR3: CASSRRFSADQPQHF
DNA: TGTGCCAGCAGTCGAAGATTCTCAGCGGATCAGCCCCAGCATTTT